This T cell receptor beta chain originates from a study of T cell responses to AZD1222 COVID-19 vaccine. Study findings and constraints: Most donors were white British and more were female, and clonal diversity was possibly underestimated.

The assay was immunoSEQ multiplex PCR, and TCRdb's table has in-frame clones only and misses some. The sample holds approximately 89,000 clones, about 93% seen once. Details on this clone: Its antigen remains unknown.

Germline values: CDR1 LNHDA, CDR2 SQIVND (reference sequence). Trimming left V 1 base short and J 6 bases short, with 16 bases between. The CDR3 extends over 16 amino acids. The clonotype originates from an adult who received the AZD1222 COVID-19 vaccine. The J gene is TRBJ1-5, the V gene TRBV19, with a tentative D call TRBD1 (5 bases). Sequenced here: peripheral blood, sampled 28 days after the second AZD1222 dose. Here the CDR3 DNA reads TGTGCCAGTAGTATAGGTACGGGGGGATCCTTTCAGCCCCAGCATTTT. This translates into CASSIGTGGSFQPQHF.